Presented here are 18 T cell receptor beta chains from one specimen sequenced in a study of T cells in Graves' hyperthyroidism and ophthalmopathy. RNA transcripts provided the source from which TCR beta CDR3 regions were amplified. In the first-round RT-PCR of the TCR CDR3, the HTBI primer set was used. TCRdb called the multiplex PCR reads again in MiXCR, with one record for every CDR3 protein. Among 350,000 to 400,000 distinct CDR3 sequences listed, 11% to 15% were seen once. Sequenced input: blood. These receptors were taken from a woman aged 60 to 75 with Graves' hyperthyroidism.

The rearrangement uses TRBV6-5 and TRBJ2-5; TRBD2 agrees at 15 bases. V was clipped by 2 bases and J by 6 bases; unmatched bases: 1. This CDR3 is 15 amino acids long. CDR1 MNHEY and CDR2 SVGAGI come from the germline V gene. CDR3 sequence reads: CASSYGLAGGKTQYF. CDR3 DNA sequence: TGTGCCAGCAGTTACGGACTAGCGGGAGGGAAGACCCAGTACTTC.

This clonotype was counted ten times or more. The CDR3 DNA is TGTGCCAGCAGTGGGCTTGAAGGAGGGGGAAATGAGCAGTTCTTC. Translated: CASSGLEGGGNEQFF. The gene calls are TRBV2 and TRBJ2-1; either TRBD1 or TRBD2 may fit D (6 bases each). CDR1 is SNHLY and CDR2 is FYNNEI in the germline V gene. V lost 4 bases and J lost 7, with 17 bases in between. This CDR3 is built from 15 residues.

This clonotype was seen ten or more times. The gene calls are TRBV11-3 and TRBJ2-3, with TRBD1 matching 7 bases. CDR1 is SGHNT and CDR2 is YENEEA in the germline V gene. The CDR3 covers 15 residues. The trim removed 3 bases at V and 2 bases at J, leaving 5 bases unmatched. CDR3 nucleotides: TGTGCCAGCAGCTTGCGACAGGGCTTCACAGATACGCAGTATTTT. This codes for CASSLRQGFTDTQYF.

This clonotype was seen a few times. This chain links TRBV6-1 with TRBJ2-7; D possibly corresponds to TRBD2 (6 bases). Trimming removed 8 bases at V and 7 bases at J, with 18 bases between. Germline V lookup: CDR1 MNHNS, CDR2 SASEGT. The CDR3 is 13 amino acids. CDR3 coding DNA: TGTGCCAGCCGCGGGATCCCCGGGGATGAGCAGTACTTC. Translating gives CASRGIPGDEQYF.

This clonotype was counted many times. J is TRBJ1-1 and V is TRBV11-2; the D is unclear. V lost 5 bases and J lost 0, with 16 bases in between. This CDR3 has 16 residues. The germline gives CDR1 SGHAT, CDR2 FQNNGV. DNA of the CDR3: TGTGCCAGCAGCCCTCTGTCTTCCGGTATGAACACTGAAGCTTTCTTT. It encodes CASSPLSSGMNTEAFF.

This clonotype was counted ten times or more. The chain recombines TRBV4-1 with TRBJ1-1, with TRBD1 identical over 7 bases. The CDR3 contains 16 residues. V gave up 4 bases and J gave up 1 base; unmatched junction bases: 9. Germline assignment: CDR1 MGHRA and CDR2 YSYEKL. CDR3 bases: TGCGCCAGCAGCCCCCAAGGAGAGGGGGCGAACACTGAAGCTTTCTTT. Protein product: CASSPQGEGANTEAFF.

The chain combines TRBV6-5 with TRBJ1-3, with D perhaps TRBD1 (6 bases). Trimming took off 6 bases at V and 4 bases at J, with 13 bases between the two ends. The CDR3 spans 14 residues. In germline, CDR1 is MNHEY, CDR2 SVGAGI. The CDR3 sequence is CASSYDRLGNTIYF. The CDR3 nucleotides read TGTGCCAGCAGCTATGACAGGCTCGGAAACACCATATATTTT.

Here the CDR3 reads CASSPRDTVKPQHF. Here the CDR3 DNA reads TGTGCCAGTAGTCCCCGGGACACGGTGAAGCCCCAGCATTTT. J is TRBJ1-5 and V is TRBV19, with TRBD1 as a possible D gene (6 bases). From germline, CDR1 is LNHDA and CDR2 SQIVND (reference sequence). The germline V and J ends were trimmed by 5 bases and 8 bases, with 16 bases remaining between them. There are 14 residues in the CDR3.

V is TRBV27 and J is TRBJ1-5; D is perhaps TRBD1 (6 bases). V dropped 6 bases and J dropped 5 bases, with 14 bases sitting between them. This CDR3 is 14 amino acids long. CDR1 MNHEY and CDR2 SMNVEV come from the germline V gene (reference sequence). The CDR3 loop is CASRPTGSDQPQHF. The CDR3 nucleotides are TGTGCCAGCAGGCCCACAGGGTCGGATCAGCCCCAGCATTTT.

This clonotype was observed a handful of times. The rearrangement uses TRBV9 and TRBJ2-3; TRBD1 aligns across 10 bases. The trim removed 6 bases at V and 5 bases at J, leaving 9 bases unmatched. The CDR3 extends over 15 amino acids. Germline values: CDR1 SGDLS, CDR2 YYNGEE. CDR3 in amino acids: CASTRGQGFQDTQYF. For the CDR3, the DNA is TGTGCCAGCACCAGGGGACAGGGGTTTCAAGATACGCAGTATTTT. Filled out from reference TRBV9 and TRBJ2-3, the complete variable domain reads DSGVTQTPKHLITATGQRVTLRCSPRSGDLSVYWYQQSLDQGLQFLIQYYNGEERAKGNILERFSAQQFPDLHSELNLSSLELGDSALYFCASTRGQGFQDTQYFGPGTRLTVL.

This clonotype was seen many times. The chain is built from TRBV12-3 or TRBV12-4 and TRBJ2-1; D is ambiguous. V was clipped by 4 bases and J by 0 bases, with 4 bases between them. The CDR3 contains 13 residues. The CDR3, as DNA: TGTGCCAGCAGTTACATCTCCTACAATGAGCAGTTCTTC. It encodes CASSYISYNEQFF.

Ten or more counts support this clonotype. This sequence joins TRBV11-3 and TRBJ2-7; no reliable D call. V gave up 3 bases and J gave up 3 bases, with 12 bases separating them. The length of the CDR3 is 14 residues. Germline CDR1 reads SGHNT; CDR2 reads YENEEA. The CDR3 bases are TGTGCCAGCAGCTTCCACAGTACCTACTACGAGCAGTACTTC. As protein: CASSFHSTYYEQYF.

A few counts support this clonotype. The CDR3 nucleotides are TGCAGTGCTAGAGGGGGGGGGGGCACAGATACGCAGTATTTT. This translates into CSARGGGGTDTQYF. The V gene is TRBV20-1, the J gene TRBJ2-3, with 7 bases that match TRBD2. Looked up from germline, CDR1 is DFQATT and CDR2 is SNEGSKA (reference sequence). CDR3 length: 14 amino acids. With 1 base clipped from V and 1 base from J, the junction kept 2 bases outside the gene matches.

This clonotype occurred many times. Here the CDR3 DNA reads TGCGCCAGCAGAGCTAGGACTTTATCTAGCACAGATACGCAGTATTTT. It specifies CASRARTLSSTDTQYF. V usage is TRBV5-1 and J usage is TRBJ2-3; perhaps TRBD2 as D (5 bases). The V end was cut by 5 bases, the J end by 0 bases, with 16 bases between. The CDR3 runs to 16 residues. Germline CDR1 is SGHRS and CDR2 is YFSETQ.

The table lists this clonotype with many counts. The rearrangement joins TRBV6-5 to TRBJ2-7; no clear D. The V and J ends lost 0 bases and 5 bases respectively, with 11 bases between them. CDR3 size: 14 residues. From germline, CDR1 is MNHEY and CDR2 SVGAGI. CDR3: CASSYSQSSNEQYF. The CDR3 DNA sequence: TGTGCCAGCAGTTACTCGCAGAGTTCCAACGAGCAGTACTTC.

This clonotype showed up just a few times. This sequence joins TRBV4-2 and TRBJ1-5; no firm D call. CDR3 length: 14 residues. Deletions cut 0 bases from V and 2 bases from J, with 5 bases between. CDR1 and CDR2 from the germline V gene are LGHNA and YNFKEQ. CDR3 sequence: CASSQEKGNQPQHF. As DNA, the CDR3 is TGTGCCAGCAGCCAAGAAAAAGGCAATCAGCCCCAGCATTTT.

This clonotype was recorded once. The chain joins TRBV7-3 to TRBJ2-3; the match to TRBD2 covers 9 bases. This CDR3 comprises 17 residues. Germline trimming cut 2 bases from V and 4 bases from J; bases unmatched to any gene: 10. In germline, CDR1 is SGHTA, CDR2 FQGTGA. As DNA, the CDR3 is TGTGCCAGCAGCTTATCGGGCGGGAGGGCCCTATCAGATACGCAGTATTTT. It codes for CASSLSGGRALSDTQYF. Full variable domain (remainder filled in from reference TRBV7-3 and TRBJ2-3): GAGVSQTPSNKVTEKGKYVELRCDPISGHTALYWYRQSLGQGPEFLIYFQGTGAADDSGLPNDRFFAVRPEGSVSTLKIQRTERGDSAVYLCASSLSGGRALSDTQYFGPGTRLTVL.

There are a few counts of this clonotype. The genes are TRBV7-2 and TRBJ2-4; a possible D gene is TRBD1 (5 bases). The germline V gene has CDR1 SGHTA and CDR2 FQGNSA. V was clipped by 5 bases and J by 6 bases, with 17 bases between them. This CDR3 contains 15 residues. The CDR3 sequence is CASSPSGRQGNIQYF. The DNA of the CDR3 is TGTGCCAGCAGCCCTAGTGGGCGCCAGGGAAACATTCAGTACTTC.